This T cell receptor (beta chain) was captured by sequencing in a study of blood T cell repertoires in COVID-19. Participant-reported clinical history was the basis for cohort assignment. TCRdb keeps only in-frame clones here, not all; method: immunoSEQ multiplex PCR. The sample shows roughly 250,000 clones, about nine tenths of them seen only once. The CDR3 contains 14 residues. Germline CDR1 is DFQATT and CDR2 is SNEGSKA (reference sequence). Trimming cost V 3 bases and J 7 bases; bases outside gene matches: 5. The chain joins TRBV20-1 to TRBJ2-1, with 11 bases fitting TRBD2. The sequencing input was PBMCs or T cells enriched from blood (not recorded which). The TCR sequence derives from a woman between 35 and 50 years old with acute COVID-19. Written as DNA, the CDR3 is TGCAGTGCTAGTAGCGGGAGGGCCGGGAATGAGCAGTTCTTC. As protein: CSASSGRAGNEQFF.